The source of this T cell receptor beta chain is a study of cytomegalovirus exposure and HLA in healthy donors. Study outcomes and limitations: The listing of 150 to 200 TCR beta chains classed them as cytomegalovirus-associated.

Details on this clone: Its antigen is unknown.

TCRdb's table, derived via immunoSEQ multiplex PCR, lists solely in-frame clones and lacks some. The repertoire holds 250,000 to 350,000 clones, with roughly 87% as singletons. The TCR originated in a woman in her 30s in good health and CMV-seropositive. The sequenced material came from PBMCs.

CDR3 loop: CASSNLAGGPNGELFF. For the CDR3, the DNA is TGTGCCAGCTCAAACCTAGCGGGAGGGCCGAACGGGGAGCTGTTTTTT. The chain couples TRBV18 to TRBJ2-2; 12 nucleotides agree with TRBD2. With 5 bases clipped from V and 7 bases from J, the junction kept 8 bases outside the gene matches. This CDR3 contains 16 residues. Germline lookup yields CDR1 KGHSH and CDR2 LQKENI.